This TCR beta chain comes out of a study of vaccination effects on CD4 cells after COVID-19. With regard to this clone: The antigen is undetermined.

Subsequent to a culture period of less than twelve days, CD4+ T cells were isolated. Using immunoSEQ multiplex PCR, the repertoire was profiled, and TCRdb retains in-frame clones only, with some absent. The table lists about 66,000 clones, about two thirds of them singletons, with roughly 23% in the top ten. The sequence derives from a human donor who had a prior SARS-CoV-2 infection. The sequenced sample was CD4+ T cells from PBMCs cultured without peptide, obtained before COVID-19 vaccination.

The CDR3 sequence is CSASGRVGGATGELFF. CDR3 sequence (DNA): TGCAGTGCTAGTGGGAGAGTCGGGGGGGCCACCGGGGAGCTGTTTTTT. The chain combines TRBV20-1 with TRBJ2-2, with 8 bases aligning to TRBD2. The germline CDR1 and CDR2 sequences are DFQATT and SNEGSKA (reference sequence). V trimming: 3 bases; J trimming: 4 bases; junction bases outside the gene matches: 10. The CDR3 has 16 amino acids.